This TCR beta chain emerged from a study of CD8 T cells in Susac syndrome. V was clipped by 4 bases and J by 1 base, with 10 bases between them. The CDR3 has 13 residues. Germline lookup yields CDR1 GTSNPN and CDR2 SVGIG (reference sequence). An input of roughly 0.45 to 1 ug of RNA was subjected to reverse transcription using random hexamers. By means of immunoSEQ multiplex PCR, TCR beta CDR3 spanning 54 Vbeta and 13 Jbeta underwent amplification. Via MiXCR, TCRdb re-called the immunoSEQ multiplex PCR reads, giving one row per CDR3 protein. This table holds 110,000 or so distinct CDR3 sequences, 90% to 95% found once. TCR beta sequencing covered blood CD8+ and CD4+ T cells. The multiple sclerosis controls, all treatment-naive patients, had relapsing-remitting disease that was stable or active.

The chain links TRBV30 to TRBJ1-1, with unresolved D. The sequenced sample consisted of CD4+ T cells from PBMCs. This TCR was sampled from a human donor with multiple sclerosis. CDR3 loop: CAWMRQANTEAFF. The CDR3 bases are TGTGCCTGGATGAGGCAGGCGAACACTGAAGCTTTCTTT.